The source of this TCR beta chain is a study of tumor-infiltrating lymphocytes in primary liver carcinoma. Each 20-30 mg portion of unsorted bulk tissue served as the source for co-extraction of RNA and DNA. These patients lived with chronic HBV infection and had never been treated. Constant-region priming of approximately 0.55 ug total RNA yielded TCR beta cDNA. For TCR beta, libraries were produced by three nested multiplex PCR rounds using slightly modified ARM-PCR. The first two PCR rounds used TRBV1-TRBV30 primers with a Cbeta primer, roughly 10 cycles each. TCRdb analysed the multiplex PCR reads with MiXCR anew, one entry per CDR3 protein. The sample carries approximately 80,000 distinct CDR3 sequences, approximately 70% recorded once. The V and J ends lost 6 bases and 3 bases, in that order; junction bases with no gene match: 14. Germline loops: CDR1 MNHEY, CDR2 SVGEGT. The CDR3 is 16 amino acids.

Note on this clonotype: What it binds is unknown.

Study conclusions and caveats: Tumor top-250-clone fractions significantly exceeded those of blood (p = 0.039). Tumor region pairs showed greater overlap than either tumor-adjacent or tumor-blood pairs did.

The sequenced material came from tumor-adjacent normal liver tissue. The sequence came from a man in his forties with primary liver carcinoma and hepatitis B virus infection. The chain uses TRBV6-2 or TRBV6-3 and TRBJ2-7; 7 nucleotides agree with TRBD2. The CDR3 DNA sequence: TGTGCCAGCAGCCACCTGGGGCAAGCGGGAAACTACGAGCAGTACTTC. Its translation is CASSHLGQAGNYEQYF.